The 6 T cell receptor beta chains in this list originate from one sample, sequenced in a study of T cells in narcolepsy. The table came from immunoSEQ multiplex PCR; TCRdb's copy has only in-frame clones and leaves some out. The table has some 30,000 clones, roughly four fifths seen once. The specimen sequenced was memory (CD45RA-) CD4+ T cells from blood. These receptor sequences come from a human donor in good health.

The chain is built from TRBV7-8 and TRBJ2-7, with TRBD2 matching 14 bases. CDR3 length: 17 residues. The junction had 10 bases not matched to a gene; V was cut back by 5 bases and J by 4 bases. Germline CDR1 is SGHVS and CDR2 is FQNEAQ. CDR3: CASSATSGGVKVYEQYV. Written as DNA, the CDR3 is TGTGCCAGCAGCGCGACTAGCGGGGGGGTTAAAGTATACGAGCAGTACGTC.

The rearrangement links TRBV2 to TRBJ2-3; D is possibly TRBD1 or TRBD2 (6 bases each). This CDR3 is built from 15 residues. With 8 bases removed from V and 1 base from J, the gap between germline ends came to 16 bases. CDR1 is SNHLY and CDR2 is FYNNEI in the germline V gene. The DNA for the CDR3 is TGTGCCAGCCTGCAAGTTGGGGGGCGCACAGATACGCAGTATTTT. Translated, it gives CASLQVGGRTDTQYF. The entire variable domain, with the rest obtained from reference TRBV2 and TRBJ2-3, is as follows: EPEVTQTPSHQVTQMGQEVILRCVPISNHLYFYWYRQILGQKVEFLVSFYNNEISEKSEIFDDQFSVERPDGSNFTLKIRSTKLEDSAMYFCASLQVGGRTDTQYFGPGTRLTVL.

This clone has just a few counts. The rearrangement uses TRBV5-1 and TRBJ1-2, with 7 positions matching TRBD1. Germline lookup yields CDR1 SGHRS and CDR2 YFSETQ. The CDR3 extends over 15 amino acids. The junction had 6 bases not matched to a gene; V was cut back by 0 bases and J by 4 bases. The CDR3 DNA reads TGCGCCAGCAGCTTGGCCGGCCCAGGGGGCTATGGCTACACCTTC. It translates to CASSLAGPGGYGYTF.

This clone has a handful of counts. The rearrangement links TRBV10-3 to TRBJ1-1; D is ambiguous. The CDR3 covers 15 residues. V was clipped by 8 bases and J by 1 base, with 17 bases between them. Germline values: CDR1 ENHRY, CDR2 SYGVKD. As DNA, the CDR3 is TGTGCCATCGGAGGCGAGGCCATGAGGAACACTGAAGCTTTCTTT. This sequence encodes CAIGGEAMRNTEAFF.

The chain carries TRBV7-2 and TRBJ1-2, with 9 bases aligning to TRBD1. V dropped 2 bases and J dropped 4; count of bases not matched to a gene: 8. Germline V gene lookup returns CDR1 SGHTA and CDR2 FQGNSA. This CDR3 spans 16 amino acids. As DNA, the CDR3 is TGTGCCAGCAGCTTAAGTGGGACAGGGATTTCCTATGGCTACACCTTC. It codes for CASSLSGTGISYGYTF. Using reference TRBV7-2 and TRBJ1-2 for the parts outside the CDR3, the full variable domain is GAGVSQSPSNKVTEKGKDVELRCDPISGHTALYWYRQSLGQGLEFLIYFQGNSAPDKSGLPSDRFSAERTGGSVSTLTIQRTQQEDSAVYLCASSLSGTGISYGYTFGSGTRLTVV.

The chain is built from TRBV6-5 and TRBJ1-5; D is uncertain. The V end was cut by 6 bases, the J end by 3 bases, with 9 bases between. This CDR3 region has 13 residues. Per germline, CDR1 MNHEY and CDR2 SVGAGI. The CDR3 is CASRSDYNQPQHF. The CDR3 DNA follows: TGTGCCAGCAGGTCGGACTACAATCAGCCCCAGCATTTT.